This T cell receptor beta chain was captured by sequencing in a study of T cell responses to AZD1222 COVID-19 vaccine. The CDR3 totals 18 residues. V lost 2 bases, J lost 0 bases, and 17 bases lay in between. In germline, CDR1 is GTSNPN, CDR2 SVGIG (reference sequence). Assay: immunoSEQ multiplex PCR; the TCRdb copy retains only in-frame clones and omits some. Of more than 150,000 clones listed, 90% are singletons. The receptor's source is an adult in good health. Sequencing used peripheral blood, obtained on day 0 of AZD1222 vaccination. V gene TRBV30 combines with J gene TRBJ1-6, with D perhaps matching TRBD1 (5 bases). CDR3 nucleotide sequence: TGTGCCTGGAGTCGACAGACCCCGACACACTCCTATAATTCACCCCTCCACTTT. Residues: CAWSRQTPTHSYNSPLHF.